This TCR beta chain is from a study of beta chain features in type 1 diabetes. About the study: What patients shared with healthy donors was a similar profile of age, gender and cell yields. Study results and limitations: These data did not resolve whether HLA type affects TCRB rearrangement.

In regard to this clone: Its antigen is unknown. The same CDR3 can be traced to other DNA sequences in this sample.

The sequenced template was cDNA made from the entire isolated RNA. Libraries were prepared by immunoSEQ multiplex PCR; TCRdb keeps only in-frame clonotypes and omits some of them. The sample holds roughly 500,000 clones; about an eighth are singletons and the top ten take more than 0.045%. The CDR3 has 12 residues. Trimming took off 1 base at V and 7 bases at J, with 5 bases between the two ends. The germline V gene has CDR1 LNHDA and CDR2 SQIVND (reference sequence). The sample was naive CD4+ T cells from blood. The rearrangement joins TRBV19 to TRBJ2-1; D call uncertain. This receptor was identified in a woman under 30 in good health. CDR3 region: CASSIVPNEQFF. The CDR3, as DNA: TGTGCCAGTAGTATAGTCCCAAATGAGCAGTTCTTC.